The subject of this entry is one T cell receptor (beta chain). In the authors' methods: The authors estimated nucleated cell counts from reference gene primer amplification. Generated by immunoSEQ multiplex PCR, the TCRdb table keeps only in-frame clones and is missing some. The DNA was the basis for D and trimming; V, J and clone size are from that table. The sample yields about 270,000 clones, about 85% seen once. This entry belongs to a study of blood T cell repertoires in COVID-19. Study-level information: Whether acute or convalescent, the COVID-19 samples came from the United States, Italy and Spain. Sources were T cells, B-cell-depleted T cells, or PBMCs; the material itself was cDNA or gDNA.

This receptor was identified in a human donor in a cohort sampled during active COVID-19. The sequenced sample consisted of peripheral blood.

DNA for the CDR3: TGTGCCAGCAGCCTAGAGGCGGGGGGACCCAACGAGCAGTACTTC. This sequence encodes CASSLEAGGPNEQYF. This sequence joins TRBV7-2 and TRBJ2-7, with 8 bases fitting TRBD2. This CDR3 comprises 15 residues. Germline lookup yields CDR1 SGHTA and CDR2 FQGNSA. The junction had 11 bases not matched to a gene; V was cut back by 5 bases and J by 5 bases.